These T cell receptor beta chains were read from a single sample in a study of cytomegalovirus exposure and HLA in healthy donors. Measured with immunoSEQ multiplex PCR; TCRdb has only the in-frame clones, and not every one. The sample holds more than 95,000 clones; approximately 80% are singletons and the top ten take about 5%. The sequencing sample was made of PBMCs. The receptors here all came from a man aged 45-65 years in good health and CMV-seropositive. CDR3s include the opening cysteine and the closing phenylalanine or tryptophan. D genes are given only for firm matches. The listing skips clone size in some rows; elsewhere it reads once, few, many or a size class.

j_call v_call clone_size d_call cdr3_nt cdr3_aa
TRBJ1-4 TRBV29-1 . . TGCAGCGTTCCCGACAGTTTGGAGGAAAAACTGTTTTTT CSVPDSLEEKLFF
TRBJ1-2 TRBV10-3 . . TGTGCCATCAGTGAGTCGGAAGGGGCCATCTATGGCTACACCTTC CAISESEGAIYGYTF
TRBJ2-1 TRBV19 . TRBD1 TGTGCCAGTAGTTCCCGGACAGGGGCAGGATACAATGAGCAGTTCTTC CASSSRTGAGYNEQFF
TRBJ1-1 TRBV2 . TRBD1 TGTGCCAGCAGCCCCCTTCTTGGGACAGGGAGGAAATTGAACACTGAAGCTTTCTTT CASSPLLGTGRKLNTEAFF
TRBJ1-2 TRBV10-3 . TRBD1 TGTGCCCCCCGGGACAGCCGCTACACCTTC CAPRDSRYTF
TRBJ2-3 TRBV5-1 . . TGCGCCAGCAGCGATGAACGGGGGGCCGGCACAGATACGCAGTATTTT CASSDERGAGTDTQYF
TRBJ1-1 TRBV5-4 . . TGTGCCAGCAGCTTCGCGGGGGCGGGAACTGAAGCTTTCTTT CASSFAGAGTEAFF
TRBJ2-2 TRBV19 . . TGTGCCAGTACTGATGGGCAGATAACGAACACCGGGGAGCTGTTTTTT CASTDGQITNTGELFF
TRBJ1-2 TRBV4-1 . TRBD1 TGCGCCAGCAGAAAGACAGGGGATTATGGCTACACCTTC CASRKTGDYGYTF
TRBJ2-7 TRBV7-2 few . TGTGCCAGCAGCTTAGTCGCCAGGGGATCCTACGAGCAGTACTTC CASSLVARGSYEQYF
TRBJ2-1 TRBV7-9 . TRBD1 TGTGCCAGCAGCACTCGACAGGGGGCAAGAAATGAGCAGTTCTTC CASSTRQGARNEQFF
TRBJ2-3 TRBV19 . . TGTGCCAGTACCCCCTCGGGTAGCACAGATACGCAGTATTTT CASTPSGSTDTQYF
TRBJ2-1 TRBV29-1 once . TGCAGCGTTGAGTCCGGAGGCCGGGAGCAGTTCTTC CSVESGGREQFF
TRBJ2-3 TRBV7-2 once TRBD2 TGTGCCAGCAGGCGGACTAGCGGGGACGGGGGTACGCAGTATTTT CASRRTSGDGGTQYF
TRBJ2-1 TRBV6-1 . . TGTGCCAGCAGGGAGACTAGCTCCTACAATGAGCAGTTCTTC CASRETSSYNEQFF
TRBJ1-1 TRBV25-1 . TRBD1 TGTGCCAGCAGTGGAGGACAGGGGATGAACACTGAAGCTTTCTTT CASSGGQGMNTEAFF
TRBJ2-3 TRBV7-6 . TRBD2 TGTGCCAGCAGCTTAGCCCTAGCGGGGGGGACAGATACGCAGTATTTT CASSLALAGGTDTQYF
TRBJ2-7 TRBV11-2 . TRBD2 TGTGCCAGCAGCCAGCGTCGTAGGACTAGTTTGTACTTC CASSQRRRTSLYF
TRBJ2-7 TRBV6-1 . . TGTGCCAGCAGGGCGGGGGCAGGATACGAGCAGTACTTC CASRAGAGYEQYF
TRBJ2-2 TRBV7-9 once . TGTGCCAGCAGCTTAGCCTCGGGCTTGGGGCCCGGGGAGCTGTTTTTT CASSLASGLGPGELFF
TRBJ2-7 TRBV5-1 . TRBD2 TGCGCCAGCAGGGTTCTGGGACTAGCGGACGAGCAGTACTTC CASRVLGLADEQYF
TRBJ1-6 TRBV28 . . TGTGCCAGCAGTTTCGTTACGGGCTCAGGGAATTCACCCCTCCACTTT CASSFVTGSGNSPLHF
TRBJ1-1 TRBV6-6 . . TGTGCCAGCAGTCCACAGGGAGTGAACACTGAAGCTTTCTTT CASSPQGVNTEAFF
TRBJ2-7 TRBV27 . . TGTGCCAGCAGTTCTAAGAAGTACGAGCAGTACTTC CASSSKKYEQYF
TRBJ2-5 TRBV5-6 . . TGTGCCAGCAGCCCCGAGGGTGCGGATGGGGAGACCCAGTACTTC CASSPEGADGETQYF
TRBJ2-1 TRBV6-6 . . TGTGCCAGCACCCCGGCGGGCTCCTACAATGAGCAGTTCTTC CASTPAGSYNEQFF
TRBJ2-1 TRBV29-1 . . TGCAGCGCTACAACAGGGATCGAGTCCTACAATGAGCAGTTCTTC CSATTGIESYNEQFF
TRBJ2-4 TRBV4-1 . TRBD1 TGCGCCAGCGGCCAGAGGACTACCGGGACAGGGTCAAACATTCAGTACTTC CASGQRTTGTGSNIQYF
TRBJ1-1 TRBV5-5 . . TGTGCCAGCAGCTTCCGTACTGAAGCTTTCTTT CASSFRTEAFF
TRBJ1-4 TRBV2 few . TGTGCCAGCAGCGCCAGGCTGGGCCAGGATGAAAAACTGTTTTTT CASSARLGQDEKLFF
TRBJ2-5 TRBV5-1 . . TGCGCCAGCAGCTTTATGGGGGGGCCTTTGGAGACCCAGTACTTC CASSFMGGPLETQYF
TRBJ2-5 TRBV5-4 . TRBD1 TGTGCCAGCAGTCCGGACAGGGGGCTTGGAGAGACCCAGTACTTC CASSPDRGLGETQYF
TRBJ2-7 TRBV28 . TRBD2 TGTGCCAGCAGTTTAGCGGGAGGAATCTACGAGCAGTACTTC CASSLAGGIYEQYF
TRBJ1-2 TRBV6-1 . TRBD1 TGTGCCAGCAGTGAGGGACAGACCTATGGCTACACCTTC CASSEGQTYGYTF
TRBJ1-1 TRBV10-3 . . TGTGCCATCAGTGGGGGAGGGACTGAAGCTTTCTTT CAISGGGTEAFF
TRBJ2-7 TRBV14 . . TGTGCCAGCAGCCGTGGTCCCGGGTACGAGCAGTACTTC CASSRGPGYEQYF
TRBJ2-3 TRBV12-5 . . TGTGCTAGTGGTAACCCCCCGGGGGATACGCAGTATTTT CASGNPPGDTQYF
TRBJ2-2 TRBV4-1 . . TGCGCCAGCAGCTCCAGGATGAACACCGGGGAGCTGTTTTTT CASSSRMNTGELFF
TRBJ1-1 TRBV28 . TRBD1 TGTGCCAGCAGGGCCCGGGACAGGGATGCTGAAGCTTTCTTT CASRARDRDAEAFF
TRBJ1-6 TRBV30 . . TGTGCCTGGAGTGTACGGGGAGCTAATTCACCCCTCCACTTT CAWSVRGANSPLHF
TRBJ1-2 TRBV19 . . TGTGCCAGTAGTATTGGGCAGGCCAACTATGGCTACACCTTC CASSIGQANYGYTF
TRBJ2-2 TRBV5-4 once . TGTGCCAGCAGCCCTTCTCGGGCCGGGGAGCTGTTTTTT CASSPSRAGELFF
TRBJ1-2 TRBV2 . TRBD1 TGTGCCAGCAGTTTTAGAGACAGGGGAAATGGCTACACCTTC CASSFRDRGNGYTF
TRBJ1-1 TRBV28 . . TGTGCCAGCAACGCTTGGGAGGGGAAAACTGAAGCTTTCTTT CASNAWEGKTEAFF
TRBJ1-1 TRBV6-5 . . TGTGCCAGCAGTCGGCAGGGGAACACTGAAGCTTTCTTT CASSRQGNTEAFF
TRBJ1-2 TRBV7-9 . . TGTGCCAGCAGCTCGACATCTAACTATGGCTACACCTTC CASSSTSNYGYTF
TRBJ1-2 TRBV5-1 . TRBD1 TGCGCCAGCAGCTTCGGGCAGGGGGATGACACCTTC CASSFGQGDDTF
TRBJ2-5 TRBV7-3 once . TGTGCCAGCAGCCCCGGGCTAAGGGGAGAGACCCAGTACTTC CASSPGLRGETQYF